The next 24 T cell receptor beta chains were all read from a single sample in a study of identical twins. TCRdb recomputed calls from the 5' RACE reads with MiXCR, one row per CDR3 protein. The sample lists roughly 240,000 distinct CDR3 sequences, roughly 7% occurring once. These data are also associated with another study on yellow fever vaccine responses in identical twins.

Sequencing was performed on memory (CD45RO+) T cells sorted from blood. The receptors originated from a woman younger than 30 in good health.

This clonotype was recorded at least ten times. V and J are TRBV29-1 and TRBJ1-5; 7 nucleotides match TRBD1. The CDR3 length is 13 residues. In germline, CDR1 is SQVTM, CDR2 ANQGSEA. Germline trimming cut 6 bases from V and 4 bases from J; bases unmatched to any gene: 6. CDR3 residues: CSVARQGNQPQHF. The CDR3 bases are TGCAGCGTAGCCCGACAGGGAAATCAGCCCCAGCATTTT. The variable domain in full, with the rest retrieved from reference TRBV29-1 and TRBJ1-5, is SAVISQKPSRDICQRGTSLTIQCQVDSQVTMMFWYRQQPGQSLTLIATANQGSEATYESGFVIDKFPISRPNLTFSTLTVSNMSPEDSSIYLCSVARQGNQPQHFGDGTRLSIL.

This clonotype was observed many times. The CDR3 region is CSVKKSGMNTEAFF. Here the CDR3 DNA reads TGCAGCGTTAAAAAATCAGGGATGAACACTGAAGCTTTCTTT. V usage is TRBV29-1 and J usage is TRBJ1-1; D may be TRBD1 (5 bases). This CDR3 is 14 amino acids long. The ends were cut back, 5 bases at V and 0 bases at J, with 13 bases in the middle. The V gene's germline CDR1 is SQVTM and CDR2 ANQGSEA.

This clonotype came up many times. This chain joins TRBV4-2 and TRBJ1-1; TRBD1 matches at 8 bases. The CDR3 totals 15 residues. CDR1 LGHNA and CDR2 YNFKEQ come from the germline V gene. V shed 4 bases and J 7 bases; nucleotides not matched to a gene: 11. The CDR3 region has the DNA TGTGCCAGCAGCCGAGGGGGGGGGACAGGTAGTGAAGCTTTCTTT. Amino acid sequence: CASSRGGGTGSEAFF.

This clonotype was seen ten or more times. CDR3 coding DNA: TGTGCCAGCAGCCCCCGGGGGAGCAATCAGCCCCAGCATTTT. This translates into CASSPRGSNQPQHF. J is TRBJ1-5 and V is TRBV3-1, with D possibly TRBD1 on 5 matching bases. CDR3 length equals 14 residues. Germline V gene data show CDR1 as LGHDT and CDR2 as YNNKEL (reference sequence). V shed 4 bases and J shed 1 base, with 8 bases lying between them.

This clonotype was counted many times. This sequence joins TRBV7-9 and TRBJ2-3; D remains unclear. V was pared by 5 bases and J by 3 bases, with 12 bases between. Germline V gives CDR1 SEHNR, CDR2 FQNEAQ (reference sequence). The CDR3 extends over 14 amino acids. In DNA form, the CDR3 reads TGTGCCAGCAGCCCAGCCCGTGTGACAGATACGCAGTATTTT. It encodes CASSPARVTDTQYF.

Many counts were recorded for this clonotype. The chain combines TRBV12-3 or TRBV12-4 with TRBJ2-2, with 9 bases that match TRBD2. The CDR3 contains 15 residues. V dropped 6 bases and J dropped 6; count of bases not matched to a gene: 8. The CDR3 DNA follows: TGTGCCAGCAGCCCTTGGGGACTAGCCGCCGGGGAGCTGTTTTTT. This translates into CASSPWGLAAGELFF.

This clonotype occurred a few times. The chain carries TRBV28 and TRBJ1-5; 9 positions agree with TRBD1. The CDR3 runs to 15 residues. V lost 2 bases to trimming and J lost 7 bases; unmatched junction nucleotides: 6. Germline CDR1 reads MDHEN; CDR2 reads SYDVKM. CDR3 DNA sequence: TGTGCCAGCAGTTTAGGCCTCACAGGGGGCCAGCCCCAGCATTTT. This translates into CASSLGLTGGQPQHF.

The sample holds a few counts of this clonotype. The gene calls are TRBV5-1 and TRBJ2-5; 14 bases match TRBD2. The CDR3 totals 16 residues. The germline CDR1 and CDR2 sequences are SGHRS and YFSETQ. V was clipped by 2 bases and J by 5 bases; unmatched bases: 5. CDR3 nucleotides: TGCGCCAGCAGCTTCCAGACTAGCGGGAGGGGGGAGACCCAGTACTTC. This codes for CASSFQTSGRGETQYF.

The table lists this clonotype with many counts. V usage is TRBV11-2 and J usage is TRBJ1-1; tentative D call: TRBD1 (6 bases). V lost 5 bases to trimming and J lost 7 bases, with 17 bases between them. In germline, CDR1 is SGHAT, CDR2 FQNNGV. This CDR3 spans 14 amino acids. The CDR3 reads CASSEVPGGIEAFF. DNA of the CDR3: TGTGCCAGCAGCGAAGTGCCGGGGGGCATTGAAGCTTTCTTT. Full variable domain (rest looked up from reference TRBV11-2 and TRBJ1-1): EAGVAQSPRYKIIEKRQSVAFWCNPISGHATLYWYQQILGQGPKLLIQFQNNGVVDDSQLPKDRFSAERLKGVDSTLKIQPAKLEDSAVYLCASSEVPGGIEAFFGQGTRLTVV.

This clonotype showed up many times. The chain is built from TRBV10-3 and TRBJ2-3; unclear D gene. The length of the CDR3 is 14 residues. CDR1 is ENHRY and CDR2 is SYGVKD in the germline V gene. Trimming removed 0 bases at V and 0 bases at J, with 4 bases between. CDR3 region: CAISESASTDTQYF. In nucleotides, the CDR3 is TGTGCCATCAGTGAGTCGGCGAGCACAGATACGCAGTATTTT.

This clonotype was found a few times. The genes are TRBV6-4 and TRBJ2-7, with a tentative D call TRBD1 (6 bases). V lost 7 bases and J lost 3, with 13 bases in between. Germline values: CDR1 MRHNA, CDR2 SNTAGT. The CDR3 has 13 amino acids. The CDR3 reads CASILKDSYEQYV. Here the CDR3 DNA reads TGTGCCAGCATCCTCAAGGACAGCTACGAGCAGTACGTC.

This clonotype came up a few times. The V and J genes are TRBV5-1 and TRBJ2-4, with 9 bases matching TRBD1. V gave up 2 bases and J gave up 7 bases; unmatched junction bases: 4. The germline CDR1 and CDR2 sequences are SGHRS and YFSETQ. The CDR3 sequence is 14 residues long. CDR3 nucleotide sequence: TGCGCCAGCAGCTTACAGGGGGCAGATAACATTCAGTACTTC. The encoded protein is CASSLQGADNIQYF.

This clonotype was seen many times. The CDR3 DNA follows: TGTGCCAGCACCACCGGGGAACGGGAGCTGTTTTTT. Its translation is CASTTGERELFF. The J gene is TRBJ2-2, the V gene TRBV12-3 or TRBV12-4, with D perhaps TRBD2 (5 bases). V lost 7 bases and J lost 9, with 12 bases in between. CDR3 size: 12 residues.

This clonotype was observed a few times. The chain employs TRBV5-1 and TRBJ2-3, with 12 bases matching TRBD2. The CDR3 extends over 18 amino acids. CDR1 is SGHRS and CDR2 is YFSETQ in the germline V gene. Trimming took 4 bases from V and 3 from J; bases not matched to a gene: 12. Here the CDR3 reads CASSPLGLAGGRTDTQYF. The CDR3 DNA sequence: TGCGCCAGCAGCCCGCTCGGGCTAGCGGGGGGGCGGACAGATACGCAGTATTTT.

This clonotype was seen repeatedly, ten times or more. The chain employs TRBV3-1 and TRBJ1-1, with no clear D. Germline assignment: CDR1 LGHDT and CDR2 YNNKEL (reference sequence). The length of the CDR3 is 14 residues. V dropped 2 bases and J dropped 1 base, with 8 bases sitting between them. CDR3 in amino acids: CASSQHSGNTEAFF. The CDR3 DNA reads TGTGCCAGCAGCCAACATTCGGGGAACACTGAAGCTTTCTTT.

This clonotype was counted between two and nine times. The chain links TRBV12-3 or TRBV12-4 to TRBJ2-1; unclear D gene. Trimming left V 0 bases short and J 9 bases short, with 9 bases between. The CDR3 spans 13 residues. CDR3 bases: TGTGCCAGCAGTTTAGCGAGGTTCGGTGAGCAGTTCTTC. It translates to CASSLARFGEQFF.

Only a few counts were recorded for this clonotype. V is TRBV10-3 and J is TRBJ2-7; D may be TRBD1 or TRBD2 (5 bases each). Germline V gene lookup returns CDR1 ENHRY and CDR2 SYGVKD. The CDR3 is 12 amino acids. V lost 10 bases to trimming and J lost 5 bases, with 15 bases between them. CDR3 residues: CATSRGADEQYF. CDR3 bases: TGTGCCACCTCTAGAGGGGCCGACGAGCAGTACTTC.

V and J are TRBV9 and TRBJ2-2, with D perhaps assigned TRBD1 or TRBD2 (6 bases each). CDR1 SGDLS and CDR2 YYNGEE come from the germline V gene. Trimming cost V 0 bases and J 2 bases, with 11 bases left between them. The CDR3 is made up of 16 amino acids. The CDR3, as DNA: TGTGCCAGCAGCGTAGAAGGGGGGACAAACACCGGGGAGCTGTTTTTT. This codes for CASSVEGGTNTGELFF.

This clonotype was observed a few times. The chain employs TRBV5-8 and TRBJ2-1, with TRBD2 matching over 12 bases. Germline CDR1 SGHTS, CDR2 YDEGEE. V lost 4 bases and J lost 0; bases outside the gene matches: 2. The CDR3 sequence is 16 residues long. In DNA form, the CDR3 reads TGTGCCAGCAGCACGACTAGCGGGAGCTCCTACAATGAGCAGTTCTTC. This sequence encodes CASSTTSGSSYNEQFF.

The chain is built from TRBV25-1 and TRBJ2-1; 11 bases are shared with TRBD1. Trimming cost V 6 bases and J 4 bases; bases outside gene matches: 8. In germline, CDR1 is MGHDK, CDR2 SYGVNS. The CDR3 loop spans 16 amino acids. CDR3 sequence: CASSSGTGGVYNEQFF. The CDR3 nucleotides read TGTGCCAGCAGCTCCGGGACAGGGGGGGTTTACAATGAGCAGTTCTTC.

This clonotype was seen a few times. The J gene is TRBJ2-7, the V gene TRBV4-2; TRBD1 matches 7 bases. This CDR3 is built from 14 residues. The V and J ends lost 0 bases and 6 bases, in that order; junction bases with no gene match: 5. Germline CDR1 is LGHNA and CDR2 is YNFKEQ. This CDR3 reads CASSQDDRVSEQYF. CDR3 sequence (DNA): TGTGCCAGCAGCCAAGATGACAGGGTAAGCGAGCAGTACTTC.

This clonotype was found a few times. The chain carries TRBV28 and TRBJ1-1; the D is unclear. Germline V gene data show CDR1 as MDHEN and CDR2 as SYDVKM. The CDR3 is 14 amino acids. The V gene lost 4 bases and the J gene lost 5 bases, with 14 bases spanning the gap. The CDR3 nucleotides are TGTGCCAGCAGTTCGGCGGGAAGTTGGACTGAAGCTTTCTTT. It codes for CASSSAGSWTEAFF.

The chain joins TRBV20-1 to TRBJ1-2; unclear D gene. Between the trimmed V and J ends, which lost 0 bases and 3 bases, there was a span of 14 bases. The germline CDR1 and CDR2 sequences are DFQATT and SNEGSKA (reference sequence). The CDR3 sequence is 15 residues long. CDR3 bases: TGCAGTGCTAGAGATCCGGCAGCACTATACTATGGCTACACCTTC. Its translation: CSARDPAALYYGYTF.

The rearrangement links TRBV3-1 to TRBJ2-3; TRBD2 agrees at 7 bases. Germline values: CDR1 LGHDT, CDR2 YNNKEL (reference sequence). This CDR3 comprises 14 residues. Trimming removed 5 bases from V and 2 bases from J; junction bases left unmatched: 4. CDR3 bases: TGTGCCAGCAGCGAGAGCGGGGACACAGATACGCAGTATTTT. Translated: CASSESGDTDTQYF.